This TCR beta chain is drawn from a study of CD8+CD57+ T cells in acquired aplastic anemia. Study results and limitations: Patients and controls shared about 30 CD8+ CDR3 sequences, which appeared highly expressed in patients and within their immunodominant clones.

Genomic DNA served as template for TCR beta VDJ and CDR3 profiling. TCRdb re-derived calls from the reads in MiXCR, one entry per CDR3 protein. The table records about 40,000 distinct CDR3 sequences, about 63% of them present only once. Trimming cost V 8 bases and J 4 bases; bases outside gene matches: 8. From germline, CDR1 is ENHRY and CDR2 SYGVKD. The CDR3 length is 14 residues. Relative to its sample, this clonotype is medium-sized. Antigen specificity is unknown. Sequenced patients had shown CD8+CD57+ cell expansion by flow cytometry. This chain connects TRBV10-3 to TRBJ1-5; 7 nucleotides line up with TRBD1. The sequence came from a human donor with aplastic anemia. The sequenced sample was sorted CD4+, CD8+, or CD8+CD57+ T cells (not recorded which) from PBMCs. The DNA of the CDR3 is TGTGCCATCCTGGACAGGTGGATAAATCAGCCCCAGCATTTT. Translated: CAILDRWINQPQHF.